Sequencing of this T cell receptor beta chain was carried out in a study of shared clonotypes between healthy human individuals. Details on this clone: Its cognate antigen is unknown.

Profiled with immunoSEQ multiplex PCR; TCRdb holds only in-frame clones, not every one. The data contain roughly 700,000 clones, around 67% of them seen just once; the ten biggest clones take up approximately 1.7%. Overall study results and limits: In a few donors, approximately 5% of naive CD4 clonotypes appeared in common.

CDR1 is MGHRA and CDR2 is YSYEKL in the germline V gene. The V and J ends lost 0 bases and 3 bases, in that order; junction bases with no gene match: 6. CDR3 length equals 17 residues. The chain has TRBV4-1 and TRBJ2-1; 9 bases fit TRBD2. The receptor was derived from a woman aged 25 to 39 in good health. The sample was memory CD4+ T cells sorted from blood. The subset here: CD45RA-negative fraction. CDR3 sequence reads: CASSQEEETSGYNEQFF. CDR3 DNA: TGCGCCAGCAGCCAAGAAGAGGAGACTAGCGGCTACAATGAGCAGTTCTTC.